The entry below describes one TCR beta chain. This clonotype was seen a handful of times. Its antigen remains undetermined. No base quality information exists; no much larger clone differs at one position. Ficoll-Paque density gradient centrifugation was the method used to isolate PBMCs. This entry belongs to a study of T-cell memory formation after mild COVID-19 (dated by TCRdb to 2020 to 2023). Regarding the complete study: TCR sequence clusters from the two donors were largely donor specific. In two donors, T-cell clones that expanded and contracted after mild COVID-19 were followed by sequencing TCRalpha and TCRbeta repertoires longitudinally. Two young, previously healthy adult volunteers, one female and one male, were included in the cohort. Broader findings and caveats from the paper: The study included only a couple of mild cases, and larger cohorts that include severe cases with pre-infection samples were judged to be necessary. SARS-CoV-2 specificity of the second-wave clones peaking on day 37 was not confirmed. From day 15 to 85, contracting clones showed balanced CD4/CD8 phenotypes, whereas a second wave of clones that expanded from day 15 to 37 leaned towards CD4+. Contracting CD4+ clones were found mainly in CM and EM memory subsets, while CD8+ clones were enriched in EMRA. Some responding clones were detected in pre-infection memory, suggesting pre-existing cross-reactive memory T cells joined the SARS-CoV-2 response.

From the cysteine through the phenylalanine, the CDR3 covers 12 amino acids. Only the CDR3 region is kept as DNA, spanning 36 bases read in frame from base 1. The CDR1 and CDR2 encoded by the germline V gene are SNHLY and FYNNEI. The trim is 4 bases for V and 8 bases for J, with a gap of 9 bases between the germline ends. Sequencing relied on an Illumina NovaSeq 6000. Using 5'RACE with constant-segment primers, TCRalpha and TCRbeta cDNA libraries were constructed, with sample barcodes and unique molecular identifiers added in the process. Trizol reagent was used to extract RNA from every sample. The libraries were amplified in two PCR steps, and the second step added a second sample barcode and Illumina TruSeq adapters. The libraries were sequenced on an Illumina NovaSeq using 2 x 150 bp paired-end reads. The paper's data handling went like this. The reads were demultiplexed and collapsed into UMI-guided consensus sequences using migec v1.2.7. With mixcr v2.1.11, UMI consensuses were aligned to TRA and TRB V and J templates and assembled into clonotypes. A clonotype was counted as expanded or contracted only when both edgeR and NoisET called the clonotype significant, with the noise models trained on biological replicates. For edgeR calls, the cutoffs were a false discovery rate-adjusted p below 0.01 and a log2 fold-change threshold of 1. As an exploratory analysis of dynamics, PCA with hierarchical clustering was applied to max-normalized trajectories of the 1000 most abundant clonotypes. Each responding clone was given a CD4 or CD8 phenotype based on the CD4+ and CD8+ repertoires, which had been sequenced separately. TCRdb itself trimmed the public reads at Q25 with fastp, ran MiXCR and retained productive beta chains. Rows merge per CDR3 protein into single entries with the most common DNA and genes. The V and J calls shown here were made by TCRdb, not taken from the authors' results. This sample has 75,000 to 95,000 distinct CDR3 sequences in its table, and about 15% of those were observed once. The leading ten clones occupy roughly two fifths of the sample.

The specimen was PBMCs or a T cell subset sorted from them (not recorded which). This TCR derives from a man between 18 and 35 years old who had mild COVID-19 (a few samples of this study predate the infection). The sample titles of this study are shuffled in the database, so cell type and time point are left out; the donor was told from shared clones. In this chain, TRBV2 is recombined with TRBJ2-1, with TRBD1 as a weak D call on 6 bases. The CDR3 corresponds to CASSAGADEQFF. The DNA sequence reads TGTGCCAGCAGTGCAGGGGCTGATGAGCAGTTCTTC. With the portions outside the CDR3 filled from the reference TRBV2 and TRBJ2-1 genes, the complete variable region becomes EPEVTQTPSHQVTQMGQEVILRCVPISNHLYFYWYRQILGQKVEFLVSFYNNEISEKSEIFDDQFSVERPDGSNFTLKIRSTKLEDSAMYFCASSAGADEQFFGPGTRLTVL.